The next 3 T cell receptor beta chains were all read from a single sample in a study of shared clonotypes between healthy human individuals. Data came from immunoSEQ multiplex PCR; TCRdb stores just in-frame clones and leaves some out. The sample includes some 2,000,000 clones, 85% to 95% of them seen just once. The specimen was naive CD4+ T cells sorted from blood. Subset specified: CD45RA+ positively selected. These receptors came from a man aged 18 to 29 in good health.

The rearrangement links TRBV6-5 to TRBJ1-6, with 7 bases fitting TRBD1. V lost 0 bases to trimming and J lost 19 bases; unmatched junction nucleotides: 15. The CDR3 totals 15 residues. Looked up from germline, CDR1 is MNHEY and CDR2 is SVGAGI. CDR3 residues: CASSYSPGGFGIIHF. As DNA, the CDR3 is TGTGCCAGCAGTTACTCTCCAGGGGGTTTTGGCATAATTCACTTT.

This clone occurred a few times. This rearrangement joins TRBV6-6 to TRBJ1-5, with 7 positions matching TRBD1. V trimming: 6 bases; J trimming: 1 base; junction bases outside the gene matches: 6. This CDR3 contains 15 residues. Germline V gene lookup returns CDR1 MNHNY and CDR2 SVGAGI (reference sequence). Here the CDR3 DNA reads TGTGCCAGCAGGCCCGACAGGGTCAGCAATCAGCCCCAGCATTTT. As protein: CASRPDRVSNQPQHF.

V gene TRBV11-2 combines with J gene TRBJ2-1; 8 bases map to TRBD2. CDR1 SGHAT and CDR2 FQNNGV come from the germline V gene. The CDR3 extends over 15 amino acids. V shed 2 bases and J 3 bases; nucleotides not matched to a gene: 3. CDR3 sequence: CASSLFSGVYNEQFF. The CDR3 region has the DNA TGTGCCAGCAGCTTATTTAGCGGGGTCTACAATGAGCAGTTCTTC.